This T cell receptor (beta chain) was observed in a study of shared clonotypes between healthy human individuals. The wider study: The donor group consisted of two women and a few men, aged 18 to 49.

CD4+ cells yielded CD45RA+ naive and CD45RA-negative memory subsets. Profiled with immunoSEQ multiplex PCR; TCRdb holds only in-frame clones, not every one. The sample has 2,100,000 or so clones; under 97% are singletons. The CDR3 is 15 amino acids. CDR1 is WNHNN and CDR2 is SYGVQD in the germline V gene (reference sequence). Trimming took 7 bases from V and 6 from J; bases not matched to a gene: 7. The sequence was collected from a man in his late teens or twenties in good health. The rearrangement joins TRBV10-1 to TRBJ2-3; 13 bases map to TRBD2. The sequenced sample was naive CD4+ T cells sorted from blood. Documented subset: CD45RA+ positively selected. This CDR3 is CASTDGTSGADTQYF. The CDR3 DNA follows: TGCGCCAGCACCGATGGGACTAGCGGGGCGGATACGCAGTATTTT.